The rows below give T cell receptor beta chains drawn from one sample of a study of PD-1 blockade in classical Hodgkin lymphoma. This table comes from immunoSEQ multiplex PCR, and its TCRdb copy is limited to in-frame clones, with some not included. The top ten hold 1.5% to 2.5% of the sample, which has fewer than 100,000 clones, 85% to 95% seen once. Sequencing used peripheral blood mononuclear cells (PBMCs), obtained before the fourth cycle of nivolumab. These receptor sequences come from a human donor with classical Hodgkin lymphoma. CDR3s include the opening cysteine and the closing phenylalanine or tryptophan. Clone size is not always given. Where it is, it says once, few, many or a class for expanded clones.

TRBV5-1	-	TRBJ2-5	CASSFSPGKETQYF
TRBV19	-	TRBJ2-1	CASSPIPGSANNEQFF
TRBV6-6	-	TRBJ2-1	CASSPLGGSSYNEQFF
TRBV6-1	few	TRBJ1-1	CASSAGRSTEAFF
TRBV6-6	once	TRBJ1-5	CASSYRQGSNQPQHF
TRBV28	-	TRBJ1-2	CASSLTDKRDGYTF
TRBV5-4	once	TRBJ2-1	CASREPSRNEQFF
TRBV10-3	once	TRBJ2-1	CAISENSGGYNEQFF
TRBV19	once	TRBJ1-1	CASSPQGARNTEAFF
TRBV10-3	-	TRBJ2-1	CAIRHREKYNEQFF
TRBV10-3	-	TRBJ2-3	CAISESKSSGGYTDTQYF
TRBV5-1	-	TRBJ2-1	CASSHRAPWDEQFF
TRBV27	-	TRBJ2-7	CASSSIGEQYF
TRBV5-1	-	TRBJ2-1	CASSLEGLGYNEQFF
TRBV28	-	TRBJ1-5	CASSLRQVRGNQPQHF
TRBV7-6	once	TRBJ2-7	CASSLEASVPYEQYF
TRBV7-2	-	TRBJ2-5	CASSLDGQETQYF
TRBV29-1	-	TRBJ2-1	CSVETRWRVPRNEQFF
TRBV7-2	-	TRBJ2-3	CASTPPGAGNTQYF
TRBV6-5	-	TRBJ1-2	CATSEVLRGYTF
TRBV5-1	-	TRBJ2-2	CASSLVASGADTGELFF
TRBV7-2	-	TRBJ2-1	CASSLVGARYNEQFF
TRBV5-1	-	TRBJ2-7	CASSLRSGLAGGPYEQYF
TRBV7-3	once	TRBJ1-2	CASSLYSGYGYTF
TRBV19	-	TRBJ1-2	CASSITIKDNYGYTF
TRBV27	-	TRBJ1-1	CASSLGQGLNTEAFF
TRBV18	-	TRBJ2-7	CASSPPEVRGTTSYEQYF
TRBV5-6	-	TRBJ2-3	CASKTSGTDTQYF
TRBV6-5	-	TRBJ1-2	CASTADRVYGYTF
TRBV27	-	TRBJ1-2	CASSSGPNYGYTF
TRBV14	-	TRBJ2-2	CASREDPETGAGTGELFF
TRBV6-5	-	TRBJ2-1	CASSSLPGEQFF
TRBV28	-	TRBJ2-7	CASSPPGLAGISYEQYF
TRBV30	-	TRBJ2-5	CACLTPRETQYF
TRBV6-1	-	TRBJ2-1	CASSEVRGHVQFF
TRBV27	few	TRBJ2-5	CASSSLAGVYETQYF
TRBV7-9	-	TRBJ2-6	CASSPRVSGANVLTF
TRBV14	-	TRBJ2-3	CASSKDPRLAGYNTDTQYF
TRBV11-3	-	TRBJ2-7	CASSSGPGQRDYEQYF
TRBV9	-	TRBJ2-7	CASSVGGGIAYEQYF
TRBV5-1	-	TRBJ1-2	CASSVDRANYGYTF
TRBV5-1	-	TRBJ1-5	CASSFWGLQGNQPQHF
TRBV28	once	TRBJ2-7	CASSSAGTGLPYEQYF
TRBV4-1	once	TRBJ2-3	CASSHGTPITQYF
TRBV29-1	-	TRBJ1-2	CSVEGRATSGYGYTF
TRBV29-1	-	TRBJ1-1	CSVVTGGRTEAFF
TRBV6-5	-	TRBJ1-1	CASSYRQFNTEAFF
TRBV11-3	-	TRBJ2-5	CASSFAGRPGETQYF
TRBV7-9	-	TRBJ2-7	CASRRTLAGVYEQYF
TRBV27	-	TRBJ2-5	CASSGPVGTVGGRLQETQYF
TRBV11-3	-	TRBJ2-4	CASSLEGRSDIQYF
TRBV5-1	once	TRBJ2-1	CASTLRPSSYNEQFF